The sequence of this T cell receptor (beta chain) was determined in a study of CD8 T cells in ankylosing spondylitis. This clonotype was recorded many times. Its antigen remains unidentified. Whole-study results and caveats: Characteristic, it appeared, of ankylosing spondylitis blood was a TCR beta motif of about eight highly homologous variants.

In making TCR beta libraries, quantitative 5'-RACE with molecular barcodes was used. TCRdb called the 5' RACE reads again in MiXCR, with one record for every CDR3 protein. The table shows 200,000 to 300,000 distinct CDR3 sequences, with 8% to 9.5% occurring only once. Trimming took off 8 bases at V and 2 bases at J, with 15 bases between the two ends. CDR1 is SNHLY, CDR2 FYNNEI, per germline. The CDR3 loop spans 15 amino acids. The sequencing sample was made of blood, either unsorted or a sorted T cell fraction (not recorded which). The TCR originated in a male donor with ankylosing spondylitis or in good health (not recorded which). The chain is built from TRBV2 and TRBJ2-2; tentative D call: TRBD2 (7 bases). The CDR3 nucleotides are TGTGCCAGCCACTGGGGGGGCCTCAACACCGGGGAGCTGTTTTTT. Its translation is CASHWGGLNTGELFF.